This T cell receptor (beta chain) is drawn from a study of T cells after somatic rescue of genetic block. V dropped 4 bases and J dropped 2; count of bases not matched to a gene: 2. The CDR3 length is 14 residues. The V gene's germline CDR1 is SEHNR and CDR2 FQNEAQ (reference sequence). Assay: immunoSEQ multiplex PCR; the TCRdb copy retains only in-frame clones and omits some. Counted here are 45,000 to 70,000 clones, approximately 96% occurring once; the ten biggest clones make up approximately 0.073%. Material for sequencing was peripheral blood mononuclear cells (PBMCs). This TCR came from a child under three years old. The chain employs TRBV7-9 and TRBJ1-3, with TRBD1 matching 7 bases. For the CDR3, the DNA is TGTGCCAGCAGCTCCGGACAGGCTGGAAACACCATATATTTT. This encodes CASSSGQAGNTIYF.